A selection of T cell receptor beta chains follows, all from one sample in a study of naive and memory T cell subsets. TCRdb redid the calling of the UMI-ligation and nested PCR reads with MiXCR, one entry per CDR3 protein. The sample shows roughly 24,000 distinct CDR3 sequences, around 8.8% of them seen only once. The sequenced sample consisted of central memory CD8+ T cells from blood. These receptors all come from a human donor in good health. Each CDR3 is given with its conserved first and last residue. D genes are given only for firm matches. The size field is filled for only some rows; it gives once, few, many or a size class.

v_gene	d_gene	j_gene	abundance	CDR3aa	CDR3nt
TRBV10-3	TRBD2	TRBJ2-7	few	CAISEGLVGYEQYF	TGTGCCATCAGTGAAGGACTAGTAGGCTACGAGCAGTACTTC
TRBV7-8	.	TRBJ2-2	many	CASSLDHHRADTGELFF	TGTGCCAGCAGCTTAGATCATCACAGGGCGGACACCGGGGAGCTGTTTTTT
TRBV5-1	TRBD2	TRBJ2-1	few	CASSLLSGSGDEQFF	TGCGCCAGCAGCTTATTAAGCGGGAGTGGGGATGAGCAGTTCTTC
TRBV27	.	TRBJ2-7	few	CASSGGPNFYSYEQYF	TGTGCCAGCAGCGGAGGGCCGAACTTCTACTCCTACGAGCAGTACTTC
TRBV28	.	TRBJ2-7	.	CASSPHTEMPRYEQYF	TGTGCCAGCAGCCCCCACACGGAAATGCCCCGTTACGAGCAGTACTTC
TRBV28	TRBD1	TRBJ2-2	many	CASRTGTEDTGELFF	TGTGCCAGCAGGACCGGGACAGAGGACACCGGGGAGCTGTTTTTT
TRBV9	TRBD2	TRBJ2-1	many	CASSLSSGSSYNEQFF	TGTGCCAGCAGCCTCTCTAGCGGGAGTTCCTACAATGAGCAGTTCTTC
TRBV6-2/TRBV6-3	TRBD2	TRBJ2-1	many	CASSRREDGYNEQFF	TGTGCCAGCAGCCGCCGGGAGGACGGGTACAATGAGCAGTTCTTC
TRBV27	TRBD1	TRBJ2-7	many	CASRYRGEQYF	TGTGCCAGCAGATACAGGGGCGAGCAGTACTTC
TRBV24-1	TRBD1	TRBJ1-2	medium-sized	CATSDATGDGYTF	TGTGCCACCAGTGATGCGACAGGGGATGGCTACACCTTC
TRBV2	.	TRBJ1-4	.	CASRIPGASNEKLFF	TGTGCCAGCAGAATCCCCGGGGCGAGTAATGAAAAACTGTTTTTT
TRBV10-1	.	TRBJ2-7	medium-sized	CASSRDSTPPGEQYF	TGCGCCAGCAGCCGCGATTCTACTCCTCCGGGTGAGCAGTACTTC
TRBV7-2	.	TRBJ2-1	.	CASSLDFIGNEQFF	TGTGCCAGCAGCTTAGACTTTATTGGGAATGAGCAGTTCTTC
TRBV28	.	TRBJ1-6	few	CASSSNRVDNSPLHF	TGTGCCAGCAGTTCAAACAGGGTAGATAATTCACCCCTCCACTTT
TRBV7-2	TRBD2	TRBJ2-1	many	CASSLLASGRDEQFF	TGTGCCAGCAGCTTATTGGCTAGCGGAAGGGATGAGCAGTTCTTC
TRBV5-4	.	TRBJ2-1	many	CASSLAPQLEQFF	TGTGCCAGCAGCTTGGCCCCACAGCTTGAGCAGTTCTTC
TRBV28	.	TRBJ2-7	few	CASSPPTGLISYEQYF	TGTGCCAGCAGTCCCCCGACAGGATTAATCTCCTACGAGCAGTACTTC
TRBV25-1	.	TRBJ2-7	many	CASVNSGGDHPYEQYF	TGTGCCAGCGTAAATTCAGGGGGGGACCACCCCTACGAGCAGTACTTC
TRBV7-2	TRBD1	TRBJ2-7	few	CASSIGTDYEQYF	TGTGCCAGCAGCATAGGGACAGACTACGAGCAGTACTTC
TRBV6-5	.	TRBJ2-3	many	CASSYGESTDTQYF	TGTGCCAGCAGTTACGGGGAAAGCACAGATACGCAGTATTTT
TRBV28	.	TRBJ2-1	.	CASSPNNEQFF	TGTGCCAGCAGTCCAAACAATGAGCAGTTCTTC
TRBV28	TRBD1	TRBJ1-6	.	CASSLKGQGASPLHF	TGTGCCAGCAGTTTAAAAGGGCAGGGGGCTTCACCCCTCCACTTT
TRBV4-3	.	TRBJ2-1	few	CASSQVGTWNEQFF	TGCGCCAGCAGCCAAGTAGGGACGTGGAATGAGCAGTTCTTC
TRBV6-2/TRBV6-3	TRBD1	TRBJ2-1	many	CASSYSGTDILTSSYNEQFF	TGTGCCAGCAGTTACTCGGGGACAGATATTCTCACCAGCTCCTACAATGAGCAGTTCTTC
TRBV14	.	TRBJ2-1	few	CASSHRRKYNEQFF	TGTGCCAGCAGCCATCGACGCAAGTACAATGAGCAGTTCTTC
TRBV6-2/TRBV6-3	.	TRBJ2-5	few	CASTQDSYLAQYF	TGTGCCAGCACCCAAGACAGTTACTTAGCCCAGTACTTC
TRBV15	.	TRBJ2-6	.	CATSDTASSGANVLTF	TGTGCCACCAGCGACACAGCCTCCTCTGGGGCCAACGTCCTGACTTTC
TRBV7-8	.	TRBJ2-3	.	CASSFYRDTRRNTQYF	TGTGCCAGCAGCTTTTACCGGGACACAAGGCGAAATACGCAGTATTTT
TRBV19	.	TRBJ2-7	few	CASAAGRSGEQYF	TGTGCCAGTGCCGCGGGGCGATCGGGCGAGCAGTACTTC
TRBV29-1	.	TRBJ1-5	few	CSVEVSAGGNQPQHF	TGCAGCGTTGAAGTATCGGCAGGCGGCAATCAGCCCCAGCATTTT
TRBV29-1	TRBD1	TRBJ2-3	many	CSVWGQGTTDTQYF	TGCAGCGTTTGGGGACAGGGGACCACAGATACGCAGTATTTT
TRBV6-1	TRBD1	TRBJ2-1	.	CASSENRGVDEQFF	TGTGCCAGCAGTGAAAACAGGGGAGTCGATGAGCAGTTCTTC
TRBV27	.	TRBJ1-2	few	CASSWGAGVDYGYTF	TGTGCTAGCAGTTGGGGCGCAGGGGTGGACTATGGCTACACCTTC
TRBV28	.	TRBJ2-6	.	CASSRESISGANVLTF	TGTGCCAGCAGTAGAGAGTCGATTTCTGGGGCCAACGTCCTGACTTTC
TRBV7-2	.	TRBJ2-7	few	CASSLVGVYEQYF	TGTGCCAGCAGCTTAGTCGGGGTCTACGAGCAGTACTTC
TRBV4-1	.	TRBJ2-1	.	CASSQDGVSGYNEQFF	TGCGCCAGCAGCCAAGATGGAGTTAGCGGATACAATGAGCAGTTCTTC
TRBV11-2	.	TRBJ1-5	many	CASSSGYQPQHF	TGTGCCAGCAGCTCGGGGTATCAGCCCCAGCATTTT
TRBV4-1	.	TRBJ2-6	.	CASSPVRGTGANVLTF	TGCGCCAGCAGCCCTGTCCGGGGAACTGGGGCCAACGTCCTGACTTTC
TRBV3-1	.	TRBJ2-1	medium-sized	CASSQDGGGSLFHEQFF	TGTGCCAGCAGCCAAGATGGAGGGGGTAGTCTTTTCCATGAGCAGTTCTTC
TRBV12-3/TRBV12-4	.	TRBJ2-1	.	CASTPSSSYNEQFF	TGTGCCAGCACCCCCTCGAGCTCCTACAATGAGCAGTTCTTC
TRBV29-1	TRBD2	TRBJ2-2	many	CSVGWAAGGWYTGELFF	TGCAGCGTGGGATGGGCGGCGGGAGGTTGGTACACCGGGGAGCTGTTTTTT
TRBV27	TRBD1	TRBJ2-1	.	CASSFPGQYNEQFF	TGTGCCAGCAGTTTCCCGGGACAGTACAATGAGCAGTTCTTC
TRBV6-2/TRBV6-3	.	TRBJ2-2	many	CASSLQRELFF	TGTGCCAGCAGTTTGCAAAGGGAGCTGTTTTTT
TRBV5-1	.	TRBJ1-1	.	CASSLLQGALTEAFF	TGCGCCAGCAGCCTACTCCAGGGAGCCCTCACTGAAGCTTTCTTT
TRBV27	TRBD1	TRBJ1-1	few	CASRLLGQGIAEAFF	TGTGCCAGCAGGCTTCTAGGACAGGGGATTGCTGAAGCTTTCTTT
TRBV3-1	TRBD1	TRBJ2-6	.	CASSQVTGGVGANVLTF	TGTGCCAGCAGCCAAGTGACAGGGGGAGTAGGGGCCAACGTCCTGACTTTC
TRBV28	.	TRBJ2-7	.	CASRTSREQYF	TGTGCCAGCAGGACCTCGAGGGAGCAGTACTTC
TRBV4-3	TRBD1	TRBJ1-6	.	CASSQRYRDSETSSYNSPLHF	TGCGCCAGCAGCCAAAGGTACCGGGACAGTGAGACCAGCTCCTATAATTCACCCCTCCACTTT
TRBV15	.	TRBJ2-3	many	CATSLYRGASDTQYF	TGTGCCACCAGCCTGTATCGAGGAGCCTCAGATACGCAGTATTTT
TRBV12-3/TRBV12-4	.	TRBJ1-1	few	CASSLGTAMNTEAFF	TGTGCCAGCAGTTTAGGTACCGCCATGAACACTGAAGCTTTCTTT
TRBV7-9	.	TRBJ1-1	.	CASSTARTEAFF	TGTGCCAGCAGTACAGCTCGCACTGAAGCTTTCTTT
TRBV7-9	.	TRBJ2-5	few	CASRPEEGANRETQYF	TGTGCCAGCAGACCCGAGGAAGGGGCGAATCGAGAGACCCAGTACTTC